The table lists the clone carrying this T cell receptor beta chain with a few counts. Its antigen is still unknown. The sample belongs to a study of T-cell reconstitution after alpha-beta-depleted transplantation in children. Notes on the study in general: Reportedly, only several hundred clones from non-depleted graft cells drove alpha-beta T-cell counts at about two months. Recipient T cells and thymic progenitors that survived gave rise to the high TCRbeta diversity observed at day 60 in some patients. One year post-transplant, T-cell counts and diversity were largely derived from T cells produced anew.

Preparation of the TCRbeta library involved a method that used unique molecular identifiers. TCRdb recomputed calls from the PCR reads with MiXCR, one row per CDR3 protein. The sample yields around 78,000 distinct CDR3 sequences, roughly 14% seen once. V gave up 7 bases and J gave up 5 bases, with 15 bases separating them. Germline assignment: CDR1 ENHRY and CDR2 SYGVKD. The CDR3 has 13 residues. The sequence was obtained from a male patient between 2 and 10 years old who had a stem cell transplant for acute lymphoblastic leukemia, so the T cells may come from the graft donor. The sequencing used PBMCs, mostly from graft donor cells, collected 180 days after TCRalphabeta/CD19-depleted stem cell transplant. This sequence joins TRBV10-3 and TRBJ2-7; D unresolved. DNA of the CDR3: TGTGCCATCACCGAGTCCCTAGTGGACGAGCAGTACTTC. It codes for CAITESLVDEQYF.